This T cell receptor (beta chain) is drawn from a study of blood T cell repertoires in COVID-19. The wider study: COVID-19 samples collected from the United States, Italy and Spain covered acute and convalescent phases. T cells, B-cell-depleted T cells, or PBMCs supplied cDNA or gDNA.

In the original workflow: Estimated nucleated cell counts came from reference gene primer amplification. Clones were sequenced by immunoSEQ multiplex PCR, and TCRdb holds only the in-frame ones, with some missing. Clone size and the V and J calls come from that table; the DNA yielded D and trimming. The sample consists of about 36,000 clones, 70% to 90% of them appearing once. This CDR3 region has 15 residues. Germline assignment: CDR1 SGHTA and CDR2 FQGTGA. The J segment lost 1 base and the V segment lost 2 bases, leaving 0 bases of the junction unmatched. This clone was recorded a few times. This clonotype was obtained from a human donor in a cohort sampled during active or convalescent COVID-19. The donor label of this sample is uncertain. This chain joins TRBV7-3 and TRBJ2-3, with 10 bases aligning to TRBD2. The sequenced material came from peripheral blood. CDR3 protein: CASSLGTSGTDTQYF. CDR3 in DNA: TGTGCCAGCAGCTTAGGGACTAGCGGCACAGATACGCAGTATTTT.